This TCR beta chain was identified in a study of control samples from healthy donors and cancer patients. Sequencing used immunoSEQ multiplex PCR; TCRdb keeps in-frame clones, though not all of them. The sample includes under 200,000 clones, just over 95% of them seen just once. The CDR3 is 14 residues long. Between the trimmed V and J ends, which lost 1 base and 3 bases, there was a span of 12 bases. The germline V gene encodes CDR1 GTSNPN and CDR2 SVGIG (reference sequence). This sequence was found in a woman aged 30 to 39 in good health. The J gene is TRBJ1-2, the V gene TRBV30; D possibly corresponds to TRBD1 (5 bases). Sequencing was done on a sample of blood. The CDR3 nucleotides read TGTGCCTGGAGTGCTTCGACAGAAGACTATGGCTACACCTTC. Encoded protein: CAWSASTEDYGYTF. Based on the CDR3 plus reference TRBV30 and TRBJ1-2, the full variable domain is SQTIHQWPATLVQPVGSPLSLECTVEGTSNPNLYWYRQAAGRGLQLLFYSVGIGQISSEVPQNLSASRPQDRQFILSSKKLLLSDSGFYLCAWSASTEDYGYTFGSGTRLTVV.